A selection of T cell receptor beta chains follows, all from one sample in a study of blood T cell repertoires in COVID-19. Produced via immunoSEQ multiplex PCR; TCRdb's table is partial and in-frame only. The sample has approximately 230,000 clones; approximately 90% are singletons. Sequenced material: peripheral blood. The receptors derive from a woman younger than 45 with COVID-19, enrolled during active disease. Each CDR3 is given with its conserved first and last residue. The order of the fields is V gene, J gene, CDR3 protein.

V gene: TRBV6-5; J gene: TRBJ2-3; CDR3 protein: CASSYSGRTQGFVQYF
V gene: TRBV28; J gene: TRBJ1-5; CDR3 protein: CASSSGDQPQHF
V gene: TRBV29-1; J gene: TRBJ2-1; CDR3 protein: CSVGAGVGYNEQFF
V gene: TRBV4-3; J gene: TRBJ2-3; CDR3 protein: CASSQVKTGPSADTQYF
V gene: TRBV7-9; J gene: TRBJ2-1; CDR3 protein: CASSHPLRAVAGGNEQFF
V gene: TRBV5-5; J gene: TRBJ2-1; CDR3 protein: CASSPTYREQFF
V gene: TRBV27; J gene: TRBJ2-1; CDR3 protein: CASSLFRQGADGEQFF
V gene: TRBV5-4; J gene: TRBJ2-5; CDR3 protein: CASSLVLETQYF
V gene: TRBV2; J gene: TRBJ1-4; CDR3 protein: CASSGQGNEKLFF
V gene: TRBV12-5; J gene: TRBJ1-1; CDR3 protein: CASGPAGYTEAFF
V gene: TRBV7-9; J gene: TRBJ2-3; CDR3 protein: CASSSEVDTQYF
V gene: TRBV19; J gene: TRBJ1-1; CDR3 protein: CASSTGRGTEAFF
V gene: TRBV24-1; J gene: TRBJ2-2; CDR3 protein: CATGDIDRTNTGELFF
V gene: TRBV28; J gene: TRBJ1-6; CDR3 protein: CASSVTGGDYTNSPLHF
V gene: TRBV12-3/TRBV12-4; J gene: TRBJ1-6; CDR3 protein: CASGGGDNSPLHF
V gene: TRBV28; J gene: TRBJ1-6; CDR3 protein: CASSALFSPLHF
V gene: TRBV12-5; J gene: TRBJ2-5; CDR3 protein: CASGFGGGGATRRETQYF
V gene: TRBV11-3; J gene: TRBJ2-3; CDR3 protein: CASSSPSSSSYDTQYF
V gene: TRBV27; J gene: TRBJ2-3; CDR3 protein: CASSLSMRVPLAGSTDTQYF
V gene: TRBV7-7; J gene: TRBJ1-4; CDR3 protein: CASSLATEGVFVF
V gene: TRBV7-9; J gene: TRBJ2-1; CDR3 protein: CASSAGLAGGPNLNEQFF
V gene: TRBV6-2/TRBV6-3; J gene: TRBJ2-7; CDR3 protein: CASSLDWDTGQYF
V gene: TRBV28; J gene: TRBJ2-2; CDR3 protein: CASSPGWTANTGELFF
V gene: TRBV27; J gene: TRBJ1-6; CDR3 protein: CASSPPGVSPLHF
V gene: TRBV28; J gene: TRBJ2-1; CDR3 protein: CASCLGEGINNEQFF
V gene: TRBV7-8; J gene: TRBJ2-5; CDR3 protein: CASSWGGTEYQETQYF
V gene: TRBV5-1; J gene: TRBJ2-1; CDR3 protein: CASSDTNNGIDEQFF
V gene: TRBV28; J gene: TRBJ2-3; CDR3 protein: CASSTYSGAPDTQYF
V gene: TRBV11-3; J gene: TRBJ2-1; CDR3 protein: CASSSRVRASDEQFF
V gene: TRBV19; J gene: TRBJ2-3; CDR3 protein: CASSIDTVGTDTQYF
V gene: TRBV7-2; J gene: TRBJ1-2; CDR3 protein: CASSLARQRNYGYTF
V gene: TRBV29-1; J gene: TRBJ2-5; CDR3 protein: CSVETFSGKETQYF
V gene: TRBV5-8; J gene: TRBJ1-1; CDR3 protein: CASSLVLGTGRTEAFF
V gene: TRBV10-3; J gene: TRBJ2-2; CDR3 protein: CAIRASGLRNTGELFF
V gene: TRBV28; J gene: TRBJ1-3; CDR3 protein: CASSLTSLTGANSGNTIYF
V gene: TRBV6-5; J gene: TRBJ1-2; CDR3 protein: CASSYSAGDYGYTF
V gene: TRBV6-6; J gene: TRBJ2-7; CDR3 protein: CASSYTGTGTYEQYF
V gene: TRBV7-2; J gene: TRBJ2-2; CDR3 protein: CASSRTGGGNTGELFF
V gene: TRBV15; J gene: TRBJ1-1; CDR3 protein: CATSRSGGAEAFF
V gene: TRBV9; J gene: TRBJ2-3; CDR3 protein: CASSVNGQGADTQYF
V gene: TRBV7-9; J gene: TRBJ2-3; CDR3 protein: CASSLEGLSTDTQYF
V gene: TRBV5-4; J gene: TRBJ2-1; CDR3 protein: CASSLSGNIGNEQFF
V gene: TRBV3-1/TRBV3-2; J gene: TRBJ1-4; CDR3 protein: CASSNRDRGIRGEKLFF
V gene: TRBV2; J gene: TRBJ1-2; CDR3 protein: CASSAGTALNYGYTF
V gene: TRBV6-5; J gene: TRBJ1-2; CDR3 protein: CASRPGQVVGYTF
V gene: TRBV28; J gene: TRBJ1-1; CDR3 protein: CASSSVNTEAFF
V gene: TRBV28; J gene: TRBJ2-3; CDR3 protein: CASSTPGQGRGTDTQYF
V gene: TRBV2; J gene: TRBJ2-1; CDR3 protein: CASSDPLSGIGYNEQFF